A few counts support the clone carrying this T cell receptor beta chain. Antigen specificity is unknown. This record comes from a study of T cell repertoires in cytomegalovirus infection. General study results and limits: Identification of carriers of CMV plus the relevant HLA was achieved through cumulative public TCR beta family frequency. In two of eight donors, the top clonotype was HLA-C-restricted CMV-specific.

TCRdb ran MiXCR on the reads and lists one entry per CDR3 protein. The repertoire holds under 850,000 distinct CDR3 sequences, roughly a third seen once, with 2.8% in the top ten. The CDR3 contains 15 residues. Germline CDR1 is MGHRA and CDR2 is YSYEKL. Trimming took 0 bases from V and 4 from J, leaving 10 bases between them. The receptor comes from a human donor in good health (CMV status not recorded). Some clones in this sample may be carry-over from other donors' samples. The V call is TRBV4-1, the J call TRBJ1-3; maybe TRBD1 (6 bases). Sequencing was performed on PBMCs. The CDR3 DNA sequence: TGCGCCAGCAGCCAAGATTGGGGGCTCGGAAACACCATATATTTT. It yields the protein CASSQDWGLGNTIYF.